These 29 T cell receptor beta chains came from one sample sequenced in a study of T-cell reconstitution after alpha-beta-depleted transplantation in children. The TCRbeta library incorporated unique molecular identifiers. Using its own MiXCR run on the PCR reads, TCRdb lists one record per CDR3 protein. The data contain fewer than 450,000 distinct CDR3 sequences, under 20% of them singletons. Sequences were derived from PBMCs, mostly from graft donor cells, sampled 360 days after TCRalphabeta/CD19-depleted stem cell transplant. Receptors originate from a male patient between 2 and 15 years old who had a stem cell transplant for acute lymphoblastic leukemia, so the T cells may come from the graft donor.

This clonotype came up a few times. The rearrangement joins TRBV20-1 to TRBJ2-2; TRBD2 agrees at 12 bases. J gave up 0 bases and V 6 bases, and 17 bases lay outside the gene matches. The CDR3 sequence is 20 residues long. Germline lookup yields CDR1 DFQATT and CDR2 SNEGSKA (reference sequence). This chain's CDR3 is CSADTSGRIEPPSNTGELFF. The CDR3 DNA sequence: TGCAGTGCCGACACTAGCGGGAGGATAGAACCTCCTTCGAACACCGGGGAGCTGTTTTTT.

The chain joins TRBV10-3 to TRBJ2-3, with D unclear. Germline loops: CDR1 ENHRY, CDR2 SYGVKD. The CDR3 runs to 14 residues. Trimming removed 9 bases from V and 0 bases from J, with 13 bases in between. CDR3 loop: CAISHTFSTDTQYF. CDR3 in DNA: TGTGCCATTTCTCACACGTTTAGCACAGATACGCAGTATTTT.

This clonotype was observed at least ten times. V usage is TRBV29-1 and J usage is TRBJ1-2; D gene uncertain. CDR3 size: 12 residues. CDR1 SQVTM and CDR2 ANQGSEA come from the germline V gene. V was cut by 1 base and J by 3 bases, with 6 bases left in between. The CDR3 nucleotides read TGCAGCGTTGAAGTAGAGGACTATGGCTACACCTTC. It specifies CSVEVEDYGYTF.

In its sample, this clonotype was seen many times. The chain joins TRBV12-3 or TRBV12-4 to TRBJ2-1, with 7 nucleotides matching TRBD2. There are 16 residues in the CDR3. V lost 5 bases and J lost 3; bases outside the gene matches: 10. The CDR3 region has the DNA TGTGCCAGCAGTGCACCACCAAGGACTAGCTACAATGAGCAGTTCTTC. Translated, it gives CASSAPPRTSYNEQFF.

This clonotype occurred once. This sequence joins TRBV19 and TRBJ2-7; D is perhaps TRBD1 (5 bases). CDR1 and CDR2 (germline): LNHDA, SQIVND (reference sequence). V dropped 2 bases and J dropped 7 bases, with 18 bases sitting between them. This CDR3 contains 15 residues. CDR3 in DNA: TGTGCCAGTAGTATACTGGGCAGGGCGGCTTGGGAGCAGTACTTC. Protein product: CASSILGRAAWEQYF. The complete variable domain, with remaining parts taken from reference TRBV19 and TRBJ2-7, reads DGGITQSPKYLFRKEGQNVTLSCEQNLNHDAMYWYRQDPGQGLRLIYYSQIVNDFQKGDIAEGYSVSREKKESFPLTVTSAQKNPTAFYLCASSILGRAAWEQYFGPGTRLTVT.

This clonotype has only a few counts. The chain couples TRBV5-1 to TRBJ1-4, with 7 bases that match TRBD1. The CDR3 loop spans 14 amino acids. Germline assignment: CDR1 SGHRS and CDR2 YFSETQ. Trimming cost V 0 bases and J 7 bases; bases outside gene matches: 3. As DNA, the CDR3 is TGCGCCAGCAGCTTGGACAGGGGAGGTGAAAAACTGTTTTTT. Amino acids: CASSLDRGGEKLFF.

The V gene is TRBV7-9, the J gene TRBJ1-4; D gene ambiguous. The CDR3 sequence is 13 residues long. CDR1 and CDR2 from the germline V gene are SEHNR and FQNEAQ (reference sequence). V lost 1 base and J lost 8, with 8 bases in between. The CDR3 here is CASSLGGPEKLFF. The CDR3 DNA follows: TGTGCCAGCAGCTTAGGTGGTCCCGAAAAACTGTTTTTT.

This clonotype came up many times. The chain combines TRBV29-1 with TRBJ2-7, with unresolved D. The CDR3 contains 13 residues. V lost 4 bases, J lost 1 base, and 11 bases lay in between. CDR1 and CDR2 (germline): SQVTM, ANQGSEA. CDR3 nucleotide sequence: TGCAGCGTTGTAACCCGCTTTTCCTACGAGCAGTACTTC. This translates into CSVVTRFSYEQYF.

In its sample, this clonotype was seen many times. The chain uses TRBV28 and TRBJ2-2; 9 bases match TRBD2. V lost 5 bases, J lost 2 bases, and 9 bases stayed unmatched. Germline values: CDR1 MDHEN, CDR2 SYDVKM. This CDR3 is 17 amino acids long. The CDR3 is CASSPWGSGSNTGELFF. For the CDR3, the DNA is TGTGCCAGCAGTCCCTGGGGTAGCGGGAGTAACACCGGGGAGCTGTTTTTT.

This sequence joins TRBV28 and TRBJ2-2; 8 bases are a match to TRBD2. Germline values: CDR1 MDHEN, CDR2 SYDVKM. This CDR3 spans 12 amino acids. The V and J ends lost 6 bases and 11 bases, in that order; junction bases with no gene match: 5. The CDR3 DNA reads as TGTGCCAGCAGCCCAAGCGGGAGAGAGCTGTTTTTT. Encoded protein: CASSPSGRELFF. The whole variable domain, remainder taken from reference TRBV28 and TRBJ2-2, is DVKVTQSSRYLVKRTGEKVFLECVQDMDHENMFWYRQDPGLGLRLIYFSYDVKMKEKGDIPEGYSVSREKKERFSLILESASTNQTSMYLCASSPSGRELFFGEGSRLTVL.

This clonotype showed up just a few times. This chain joins TRBV25-1 and TRBJ2-1, with D maybe TRBD1 (6 bases). V dropped 5 bases and J dropped 4 bases, with 15 bases sitting between them. Per germline, CDR1 MGHDK and CDR2 SYGVNS. The CDR3 is made up of 15 amino acids. This CDR3 reads CASSFARDTYNEQFF. For the CDR3, the DNA is TGTGCCAGCAGTTTTGCACGGGACACTTACAATGAGCAGTTCTTC.

This clonotype was counted many times. V and J are TRBV12-3 or TRBV12-4 and TRBJ2-2; 11 nucleotides match TRBD2. J was trimmed by 3 bases and V by 4 bases; bases with no gene match: 4. This CDR3 has 16 amino acids. Here the CDR3 DNA reads TGTGCCAGCAGTTCCGGGACTAGCGGTTACACCGGGGAGCTGTTTTTT. This translates into CASSSGTSGYTGELFF.

V usage is TRBV20-1 and J usage is TRBJ2-5; 12 bases agree with TRBD2. Trimming took 5 bases from V and 6 from J; bases not matched to a gene: 10. The V gene's germline CDR1 is DFQATT and CDR2 SNEGSKA (reference sequence). The CDR3 sequence is 15 residues long. This chain's CDR3 is CSAPAGTSGRKTQYF. The CDR3, as DNA: TGCAGTGCTCCGGCCGGGACTAGCGGGCGAAAGACCCAGTACTTC.

J is TRBJ2-7 and V is TRBV27; 7 bases map to TRBD2. This CDR3 comprises 13 residues. With 3 bases clipped from V and 6 bases from J, the junction kept 5 bases outside the gene matches. Looked up from germline, CDR1 is MNHEY and CDR2 is SMNVEV (reference sequence). The CDR3 DNA is TGTGCCAGCAGTTTGGCGGGAGAGGGCGAGCAGTACTTC. Translation gives CASSLAGEGEQYF.

This clonotype was observed many times. The chain uses TRBV12-3 or TRBV12-4 and TRBJ1-5, with 10 bases lining up with TRBD1. V was pared by 5 bases and J by 2 bases, with 0 bases of the junction left unmatched. The CDR3 is 14 amino acids. The CDR3 protein is CASSGTGGNQPQHF. The CDR3 DNA is TGTGCCAGCAGTGGGACAGGGGGCAATCAGCCCCAGCATTTT.

This clonotype was detected a few times. The V gene is TRBV12-3 or TRBV12-4, the J gene TRBJ2-7, with D tentatively TRBD2 (7 bases). V was trimmed by 0 bases and J by 6 bases, leaving 15 bases between them. The CDR3 spans 15 residues. The CDR3 here is CASSLAGGGGPEQYF. CDR3 DNA sequence: TGTGCCAGCAGTTTAGCTGGGGGAGGGGGGCCCGAGCAGTACTTC.

The chain uses TRBV28 and TRBJ2-3; 11 nucleotides agree with TRBD2. V dropped 5 bases and J dropped 4; count of bases not matched to a gene: 11. Germline CDR1 is MDHEN and CDR2 is SYDVKM. The CDR3 spans 17 residues. CDR3 sequence: CASSKWGLAEYPDTQYF. In DNA form, the CDR3 reads TGTGCCAGCAGTAAGTGGGGACTAGCGGAATACCCAGATACGCAGTATTTT.

The V gene is TRBV10-3, the J gene TRBJ2-1; D is possibly TRBD2 (5 bases). The CDR3 has 14 amino acids. CDR1 and CDR2 from the germline V gene are ENHRY and SYGVKD. Trimming pared 1 base from V and 9 bases from J, leaving 13 bases between. CDR3 sequence (DNA): TGTGCCATCAGTGAGTTTATGGCTAGCTCTGAGCAGTTCTTC. Protein: CAISEFMASSEQFF.

This clonotype was observed at least ten times. V is TRBV20-1 and J is TRBJ2-3; D not certain. The germline V gene encodes CDR1 DFQATT and CDR2 SNEGSKA (reference sequence). The CDR3 extends over 13 amino acids. V shed 3 bases and J shed 1 base, with 8 bases lying between them. As DNA, the CDR3 is TGCAGTGCTAGGGGGATGGGCACAGATACGCAGTATTTT. It translates to CSARGMGTDTQYF.

The rearrangement links TRBV6-2 or TRBV6-3 to TRBJ1-1; no firm D call. The CDR3 extends over 16 amino acids. V dropped 4 bases and J dropped 0 bases, with 15 bases sitting between them. Germline V gene sequence: CDR1 MNHEY, CDR2 SVGEGT. The CDR3 is CASSSDPIGLNTEAFF. DNA for the CDR3: TGTGCCAGCAGTTCCGACCCCATAGGGTTGAACACTGAAGCTTTCTTT.

This clonotype was recorded a few times. The chain carries TRBV12-3 or TRBV12-4 and TRBJ1-2, with D possibly TRBD1 on 6 matching bases. CDR3 size: 13 residues. V gave up 6 bases and J gave up 2 bases, with 10 bases separating them. The CDR3 spells CASRPTGNYGYTF. The CDR3 nucleotides are TGTGCCAGCAGACCAACAGGGAACTATGGCTACACCTTC.

For this clonotype: One end of the junction does not line up with germline, which may come from a read error. The rearrangement uses TRBV4-3 and TRBJ1-2, with no clear D. Germline V lookup: CDR1 LGHNA, CDR2 YSLEER. This CDR3 contains 13 residues. The CDR3 nucleotides are TGCGCCAGCAGCCAAAACGTTTTTATTCGGAAGGACTTC. Its translation is CASSQNVFIRKDF.

The chain uses TRBV7-3 and TRBJ2-2, with 7 bases identical to TRBD2. The CDR3 consists of 17 residues. V shed 4 bases and J 4 bases; nucleotides not matched to a gene: 12. Germline V lookup: CDR1 SGHTA, CDR2 FQGTGA. CDR3 in DNA: TGTGCCAGCAGCTCCCTGGGCGGGAGCTTCGGCACCGGGGAGCTGTTTTTT. Translation gives CASSSLGGSFGTGELFF.

This chain links TRBV7-2 with TRBJ1-5; D is uncertain. V shed 5 bases and J shed 0 bases, with 8 bases lying between them. Germline V gene sequence: CDR1 SGHTA, CDR2 FQGNSA. The CDR3 has 14 amino acids. CDR3 sequence (DNA): TGTGCCAGCAGCCCTACCAATAGCAATCAGCCCCAGCATTTT. Translation gives CASSPTNSNQPQHF. Based on the CDR3 plus reference TRBV7-2 and TRBJ1-5, the full variable domain is GAGVSQSPSNKVTEKGKDVELRCDPISGHTALYWYRQSLGQGLEFLIYFQGNSAPDKSGLPSDRFSAERTGGSVSTLTIQRTQQEDSAVYLCASSPTNSNQPQHFGDGTRLSIL.

The chain couples TRBV18 to TRBJ1-1; D gene unclear. Looked up from germline, CDR1 is KGHSH and CDR2 is LQKENI. CDR3 size: 13 residues. Trimming removed 1 base at V and 3 bases at J, with 6 bases between. The CDR3 region is CASSPLLYTEAFF. CDR3 sequence (DNA): TGTGCCAGCTCACCACTCCTGTACACTGAAGCTTTCTTT.

The gene calls are TRBV6-4 and TRBJ1-4, with D possibly matching TRBD1 (6 bases). Germline assignment: CDR1 MRHNA and CDR2 SNTAGT. V was trimmed by 10 bases and J by 4 bases, leaving 13 bases between them. This CDR3 contains 13 residues. The CDR3 sequence is CANSRGFNEKLFF. CDR3 nucleotides: TGTGCCAACTCGAGGGGGTTTAATGAAAAACTGTTTTTT.

This clonotype was seen more than once but under ten times. The J gene is TRBJ2-1, the V gene TRBV2, with unresolved D. The V end lost 3 bases, the J end lost 0 bases, and 15 bases lay between the germline ends. CDR3 length: 17 residues. Looked up from germline, CDR1 is SNHLY and CDR2 is FYNNEI. For the CDR3, the DNA is TGTGCCAGCAGTGATGGCTTAGGATCTGTCTCCTACAATGAGCAGTTCTTC. It translates to CASSDGLGSVSYNEQFF.

The chain has TRBV10-3 and TRBJ2-2; unclear D gene. Per germline, CDR1 ENHRY and CDR2 SYGVKD. V shed 3 bases and J shed 0 bases, with 8 bases lying between them. The CDR3 covers 15 residues. CDR3 residues: CAISDGGPNTGELFF. The CDR3 DNA reads as TGTGCCATCAGTGACGGCGGACCGAACACCGGGGAGCTGTTTTTT.

The chain joins TRBV4-3 to TRBJ2-5; D call uncertain. Germline V CDR1 and CDR2: LGHNA, YSLEER. The CDR3 contains 14 residues. V was shortened by 4 bases and J by 2 bases, with 11 bases between the two germline ends. CDR3 protein: CASSPSRNQETQYF. The CDR3 coding sequence is TGCGCCAGCAGCCCAAGCAGGAATCAAGAGACCCAGTACTTC.